This TCR beta chain was identified during a study of cytotoxic CD8 clonotypes in ibrutinib-treated CLL (dated by TCRdb to about 2021). Background for the entire study: The cohort was composed of about 10 relapsed/refractory and fewer than 16 treatment-naive patients; IGHV unmutated status was identified in some 17 patients. Partial responses were observed in some 24 patients and complete responses in 2; after a median follow-up of roughly 62 months, remission was maintained in some 14 patients and progression was observed in some twelve. Response samples were taken after a median of roughly 12 months on treatment, ranging from about 6 to 36 months. Samples averaged roughly 280,000 productive templates and tens of thousands of productive rearrangements. Of the 86 people in the trial, around 25 had longitudinal samples available. Cryopreserved peripheral blood mononuclear cells were collected at three points: before therapy, at response, and at either sustained remission or disease progression. Every sample from remission and from progressive disease was obtained while the patients were still on ibrutinib.

The goal of deep resolution MiSeq sequencing was a depth between 1 in 1 million and 1 in 200,000 T cells, and coverage averaged 10x per clonotype. TCR beta libraries were generated with the immunoSEQ hsTCRB Kit. Regarding the original processing steps: Data were analyzed with ImmunoSEQ Data Assistant and ImmunoSEQ Analyzer, with V, D and J genes assigned per IMGT definitions. Clonality, which ranges from 0 to 1, was calculated by subtracting the normalized Shannon entropy of productive rearrangement frequencies from one. Only overrepresented clonotypes making up at least 0.05% of the repertoire of each patient were included in the public clonotype analysis. Roughly 13 age-matched healthy donor repertoires from immuneACCESS served as clonality controls. This is the immuneACCESS table as TCRdb keeps it, with only in-frame sequences that have V and J called. A part of the clones is gone; compared with another copy, unresolved V genes explain less than half, and the rest is unexplained. V, J and clone size derive from that table, while D and trimming were established from the DNA sequence. This sample gives a few hundred thousand clones in total; 67% of them show up just once. Of the sample, roughly 6% falls within the top ten clones.

About this clone itself: Its antigen is unknown. No qualities accompany the bases; no much larger clone lies one base away.

General conclusions and limits of the study: At baseline, clonality was higher than in age-matched healthy donors and showed a strong correlation with circulating CD8+ T-cell counts. At ibrutinib response clonality went up, during sustained remission it held steady, and at progression it dropped back toward baseline. Sampling times were not matched between sustained-remission and progressing patients, and lymph node repertoires were not studied. Public clonotypes were rare and either shrank or stayed stable during treatment, and the rise in clonality at ibrutinib response reflected expansion of private clonotypes.

Approximately 2 micrograms of genomic DNA were extracted from cryopreserved PBMCs for TCR beta library preparation. Longitudinal blood samples from CLL patients receiving ibrutinib monotherapy were subjected to high-throughput TCR beta sequencing. The patients were enrolled in a single-center, open-label phase 2 trial of ibrutinib monotherapy. The CDR3 holds 16 amino acids from the cysteine to the phenylalanine. Only the CDR3 DNA stays, 48 bases, in frame from base 1. Trimming removed 0 bases from V and 1 base from J; the gene matches leave 3 bases unexplained. The germline V gene encodes CDR1 SGHDN and CDR2 FVKESK.

The sample here was PBMCs, taken after 36 months of ibrutinib treatment. The receptor comes from a human donor with chronic lymphocytic leukemia. In this chain, TRBV14 is recombined with TRBJ2-3, with 8 bases matching TRBD2. The CDR3 here reads CASSQDWRGGTDTQYF. The bases read TGTGCCAGCAGCCAAGATTGGCGGGGGGGCACAGATACGCAGTATTTT.